These T cell receptor beta chains were read from a single sample in a study of identical twins. MiXCR was run by TCRdb on the 5' RACE reads, yielding one entry per CDR3 protein. The sample includes 750,000 to 950,000 distinct CDR3 sequences, more than 9% of them seen just once. The same specimen was also included in a second study, on yellow fever vaccine responses in identical twins.

The specimen sequenced was PBMCs. The receptors derive from a woman aged 18-29 years in good health. The CDR3 runs from the conserved cysteine through the conserved F or W. The D gene is left open where the match is weak. Only part of the rows carry a size: once, few, many, or a class if the clone is expanded.

j_call	d_call	clone_size	v_call	cdr3_aa	cdr3_nt
TRBJ2-1	NA	few	TRBV7-9	CASRVSSEQFF	TGTGCCAGCAGGGTTTCTAGTGAGCAGTTCTTC
TRBJ1-2	NA	few	TRBV7-9	CASSPPGGISYGYTF	TGTGCCAGCAGCCCCCCCGGGGGAATAAGCTATGGCTACACCTTC
TRBJ2-7	NA	few	TRBV5-1	CASSFLSGNSYEQYF	TGCGCCAGCAGCTTCCTCAGCGGAAACTCCTACGAGCAGTACTTC
TRBJ2-1	NA	many	TRBV15	CATSRDFGGEQFF	TGTGCCACCAGCAGAGATTTTGGGGGGGAGCAGTTCTTC
TRBJ2-3	NA	NA	TRBV28	CASGGAIAADTQYF	TGTGCCAGCGGGGGGGCGATTGCTGCAGATACGCAGTATTTT
TRBJ2-3	NA	few	TRBV2	CASSFWGESTDTQYF	TGTGCCAGCAGTTTTTGGGGGGAAAGCACAGATACGCAGTATTTT
TRBJ1-2	NA	NA	TRBV12-3/TRBV12-4	CASSLGVAGARLGYTF	TGTGCCAGCAGTTTAGGTGTCGCGGGGGCTCGCTTAGGCTACACCTTC
TRBJ2-5	NA	many	TRBV29-1	CSVKGQNQETQYF	TGCAGCGTGAAGGGGCAGAACCAAGAGACCCAGTACTTC
TRBJ2-1	TRBD2	NA	TRBV2	CASRPGLAGGPGEQFF	TGTGCCAGCAGGCCGGGACTAGCGGGGGGCCCCGGTGAGCAGTTCTTC
TRBJ1-6	TRBD1	NA	TRBV20-1	CSATKTWDSSSPLHF	TGCAGTGCTACCAAAACCTGGGACAGTTCTTCACCCCTCCACTTT
TRBJ2-5	NA	NA	TRBV14	CASSQGANPTGETQYF	TGTGCCAGCAGCCAGGGGGCGAACCCTACGGGAGAGACCCAGTACTTC
TRBJ2-1	TRBD1	few	TRBV5-1	CASSYGQGWDEQFF	TGCGCCAGCAGTTATGGACAGGGGTGGGATGAGCAGTTCTTC
TRBJ2-2	NA	many	TRBV27	CASSLTRMNTGELFF	TGTGCCAGCAGTTTAACCAGGATGAACACCGGGGAGCTGTTTTTT
TRBJ1-5	NA	NA	TRBV15	CATSRDWGRGDQPQHF	TGTGCCACCAGCAGAGATTGGGGTCGCGGCGATCAGCCCCAGCATTTT
TRBJ2-3	TRBD2	NA	TRBV7-3	CASSPSPWTSSTDTQYF	TGTGCCAGCAGCCCCTCCCCTTGGACTAGCAGCACAGATACGCAGTATTTT
TRBJ2-1	NA	once	TRBV29-1	CSVEDHLADEQFF	TGCAGCGTTGAAGATCACCTAGCTGATGAGCAGTTCTTC
TRBJ2-4	TRBD1	NA	TRBV11-2	CASDGQGGDIQYF	TGTGCCAGCGACGGACAGGGGGGGGACATTCAGTACTTC
TRBJ2-6	NA	few	TRBV4-1	CASSHPRGDSGANVLTF	TGCGCCAGCAGCCACCCCAGGGGAGACTCTGGGGCCAACGTCCTGACTTTC
TRBJ2-1	NA	NA	TRBV3-1	CASSETGEQFF	TGTGCCAGCAGTGAGACAGGTGAGCAGTTCTTC
TRBJ2-2	NA	few	TRBV9	CASSVVSGTDTGELFF	TGTGCCAGCAGCGTAGTGTCCGGGACGGACACCGGGGAGCTGTTTTTT
TRBJ1-2	NA	NA	TRBV5-6	CASSLAPRGLLGYTF	TGTGCCAGCAGCTTGGCACCTAGGGGACTTCTTGGCTACACCTTC
TRBJ2-2	NA	NA	TRBV10-1	CASSGSRANTGELFF	TGCGCCAGCAGTGGGAGTAGGGCGAACACCGGGGAGCTGTTTTTT
TRBJ2-5	TRBD1	NA	TRBV6-5	CASSSTGTGLETQYF	TGTGCCAGCAGTTCTACCGGGACAGGGCTAGAGACCCAGTACTTC
TRBJ1-1	NA	many	TRBV12-3/TRBV12-4	CASSPTRRNTEAFF	TGTGCCAGCAGCCCAACCAGAAGAAACACTGAAGCTTTCTTT
TRBJ2-7	TRBD2	few	TRBV20-1	CSASPSGTYEQYF	TGCAGTGCTAGCCCTAGCGGAACCTACGAGCAGTACTTC
TRBJ2-3	NA	many	TRBV28	CASTLVGTQYF	TGTGCCAGCACTTTAGTGGGTACGCAGTATTTT
TRBJ2-4	TRBD2	few	TRBV5-6	CASSLGREGNIQYF	TGTGCCAGCAGCTTGGGCAGGGAGGGAAACATTCAGTACTTC
TRBJ1-6	NA	many	TRBV10-3	CAISVELDNSPLHF	TGTGCCATCAGTGTAGAACTGGATAATTCACCCCTCCACTTT
TRBJ2-2	TRBD1	many	TRBV24-1	CATGQGNTGELFF	TGTGCCACCGGACAGGGTAACACCGGGGAGCTGTTTTTT
TRBJ1-1	NA	few	TRBV29-1	CSVDIGNTEAFF	TGCAGCGTTGATATAGGGAACACTGAAGCTTTCTTT
TRBJ1-1	NA	NA	TRBV20-1	CSASPRGDTEAFF	TGCAGTGCCAGCCCGAGGGGAGACACTGAAGCTTTCTTT
TRBJ2-3	NA	NA	TRBV6-1	CASSELSGSTQYF	TGTGCCAGCAGTGAATTATCTGGAAGTACGCAGTATTTT
TRBJ2-1	NA	many	TRBV14	CASSQAGRPNEQFF	TGTGCCAGCAGCCAAGCAGGACGCCCCAATGAGCAGTTCTTC
TRBJ1-2	NA	few	TRBV15	CATSRDRLNYGYTF	TGTGCCACCAGCAGAGACAGACTTAACTATGGCTACACCTTC
TRBJ2-4	NA	NA	TRBV4-1	CASSQLPATGLAKNIQYF	TGCGCCAGCAGCCAGCTCCCAGCGACAGGTCTAGCCAAAAACATTCAGTACTTC
TRBJ1-6	TRBD1	many	TRBV27	CASTGQGGPPLHF	TGTGCCAGCACCGGACAGGGAGGGCCACCCCTCCACTTT
TRBJ2-5	TRBD2	NA	TRBV12-3/TRBV12-4	CASSHRTSGRPQETQYF	TGTGCCAGCAGCCATCGGACTAGCGGGAGACCACAGGAGACCCAGTACTTC
TRBJ2-1	TRBD1	few	TRBV6-4	CASSYRDRVFDEQFF	TGTGCCAGCAGTTACCGGGACAGGGTTTTCGATGAGCAGTTCTTC
TRBJ1-1	TRBD1	few	TRBV19	CASSETGVNTEAFF	TGTGCCAGTAGTGAGACAGGGGTGAACACTGAAGCTTTCTTT
TRBJ2-4	NA	NA	TRBV5-1	CASSSTVNIQYF	TGCGCCAGCAGTTCGACAGTTAACATTCAGTACTTC
TRBJ2-5	NA	NA	TRBV3-1	CASSGSSILARQETQYF	TGTGCCAGCAGCGGTTCCTCTATACTAGCAAGACAAGAGACCCAGTACTTC
TRBJ1-2	TRBD1	few	TRBV3-1	CASSQVQGNGYTF	TGTGCCAGCAGCCAAGTACAGGGGAATGGCTACACCTTC
TRBJ1-6	NA	NA	TRBV5-1	CASSIRGHNSPLHF	TGCGCCAGCAGCATCAGGGGCCATAATTCACCCCTCCACTTT
TRBJ2-5	NA	few	TRBV10-3	CAISLYQETQYF	TGTGCCATCAGTCTTTACCAAGAGACCCAGTACTTC
TRBJ1-1	NA	few	TRBV5-1	CASSLVPSPNTEAFF	TGCGCCAGCAGCTTGGTGCCCTCGCCTAACACTGAAGCTTTCTTT
TRBJ2-2	NA	few	TRBV4-1	CASSHPSDTGELFF	TGCGCCAGCAGCCACCCTAGCGACACCGGGGAGCTGTTTTTT
TRBJ2-4	TRBD2	NA	TRBV3-1	CASSQGGPSGSGRNIQYF	TGTGCCAGCAGCCAAGGCGGCCCTAGCGGGAGCGGTAGAAACATTCAGTACTTC
TRBJ1-4	TRBD1	few	TRBV15	CATSPRLDRVEKLFF	TGTGCCACCAGCCCTAGATTGGACAGGGTTGAAAAACTGTTTTTT
TRBJ2-2	NA	NA	TRBV3-1	CASSQDLDSPRGELFF	TGTGCCAGCAGCCAAGACCTGGACTCCCCAAGGGGGGAGCTGTTTTTT
TRBJ2-5	TRBD2	few	TRBV5-1	CASSLAASGIQETQYF	TGCGCCAGCAGTCTGGCCGCTAGCGGGATCCAAGAGACCCAGTACTTC
TRBJ2-1	NA	many	TRBV2	CASSILDSNEQFF	TGTGCCAGCAGTATACTAGACAGCAATGAGCAGTTCTTC
TRBJ1-1	NA	NA	TRBV7-8	CASSLIGAGNTEAFF	TGTGCCAGCAGCTTAATCGGGGCCGGGAACACTGAAGCTTTCTTT
TRBJ2-7	TRBD2	few	TRBV7-9	CASSLDRGVSLYEQYF	TGTGCCAGCAGCTTAGATCGGGGGGTGAGTCTCTACGAGCAGTACTTC
TRBJ2-3	NA	few	TRBV29-1	CSPPAVGGTDTQYF	TGCAGCCCTCCAGCGGTAGGGGGCACAGATACGCAGTATTTT
TRBJ1-6	TRBD1	NA	TRBV6-4	CASSDSQGGNSPLHF	TGTGCCAGCAGTGACTCACAGGGGGGGAATTCACCCCTCCACTTT